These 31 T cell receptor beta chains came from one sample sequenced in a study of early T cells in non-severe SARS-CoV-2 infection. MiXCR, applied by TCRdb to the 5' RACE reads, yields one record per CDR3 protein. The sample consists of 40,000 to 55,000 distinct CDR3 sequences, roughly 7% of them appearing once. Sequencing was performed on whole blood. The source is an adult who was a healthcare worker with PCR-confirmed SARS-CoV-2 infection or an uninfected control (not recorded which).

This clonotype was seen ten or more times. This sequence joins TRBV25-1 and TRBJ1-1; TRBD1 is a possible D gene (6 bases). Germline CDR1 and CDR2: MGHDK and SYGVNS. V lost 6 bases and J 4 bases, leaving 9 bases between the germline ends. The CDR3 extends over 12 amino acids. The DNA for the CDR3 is TGTGCCAGCAGCAGGGGATTCACTGAAGCTTTCTTT. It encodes CASSRGFTEAFF.

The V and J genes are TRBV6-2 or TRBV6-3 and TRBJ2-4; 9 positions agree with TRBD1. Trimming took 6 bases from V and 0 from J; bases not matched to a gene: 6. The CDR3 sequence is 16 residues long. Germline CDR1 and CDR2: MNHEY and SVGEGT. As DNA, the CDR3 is TGTGCCAGCAGCTTCCGGACAGGGGCAGCCAAAAACATTCAGTACTTC. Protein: CASSFRTGAAKNIQYF.

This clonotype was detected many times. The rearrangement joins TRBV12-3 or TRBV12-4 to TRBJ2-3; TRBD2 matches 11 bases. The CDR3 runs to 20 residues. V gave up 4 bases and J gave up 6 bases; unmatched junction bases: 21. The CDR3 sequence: CASSSPISLGLAAYGDTQYF. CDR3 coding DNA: TGTGCCAGCAGTTCACCCATCTCCTTGGGACTAGCGGCCTACGGGGATACGCAGTATTTT.

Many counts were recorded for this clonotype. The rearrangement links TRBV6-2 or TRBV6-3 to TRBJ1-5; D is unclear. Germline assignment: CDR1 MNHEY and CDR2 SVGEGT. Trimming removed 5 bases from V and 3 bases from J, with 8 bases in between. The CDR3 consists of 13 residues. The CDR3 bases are TGTGCCAGCAGTCAGACGCACAATCAGCCCCAGCATTTT. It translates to CASSQTHNQPQHF.

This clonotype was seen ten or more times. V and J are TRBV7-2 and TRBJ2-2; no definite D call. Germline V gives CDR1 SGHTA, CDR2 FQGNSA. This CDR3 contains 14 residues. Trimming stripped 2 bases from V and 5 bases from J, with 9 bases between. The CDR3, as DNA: TGTGCCAGCAGCTTATCCCCGTTGACCGGGGAGCTGTTTTTT. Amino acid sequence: CASSLSPLTGELFF.

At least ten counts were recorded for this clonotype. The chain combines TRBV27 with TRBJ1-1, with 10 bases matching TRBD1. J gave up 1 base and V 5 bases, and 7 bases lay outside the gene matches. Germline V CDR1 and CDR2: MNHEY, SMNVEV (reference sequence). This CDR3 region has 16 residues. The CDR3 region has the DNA TGTGCCAGCAGTCCCGGGACAGGGGAATGGAACACTGAAGCTTTCTTT. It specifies CASSPGTGEWNTEAFF.

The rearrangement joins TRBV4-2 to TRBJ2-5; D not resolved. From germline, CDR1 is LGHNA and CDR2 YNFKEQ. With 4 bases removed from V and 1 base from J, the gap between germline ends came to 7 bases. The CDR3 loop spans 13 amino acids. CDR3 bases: TGTGCCAGCAGCCTTAACCTCCAAGAGACCCAGTACTTC. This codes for CASSLNLQETQYF.

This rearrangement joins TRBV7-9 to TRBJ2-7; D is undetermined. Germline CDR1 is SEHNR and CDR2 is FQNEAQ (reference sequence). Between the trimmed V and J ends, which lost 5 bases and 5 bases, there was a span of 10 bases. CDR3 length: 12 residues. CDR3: CASSNSPHEQYF. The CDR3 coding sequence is TGTGCCAGCAGCAATAGCCCCCACGAGCAGTACTTC.

CDR3 sequence: CASSKAGRLWEPQHF. In DNA form, the CDR3 reads TGTGCCAGCAGCAAAGCTGGACGGCTTTGGGAGCCCCAGCATTTT. The chain combines TRBV12-3 or TRBV12-4 with TRBJ1-5, with unresolved D. The CDR3 sequence is 15 residues long. Trimming shortened V by 6 bases and J by 8 bases, and 20 bases separated the two germline ends.

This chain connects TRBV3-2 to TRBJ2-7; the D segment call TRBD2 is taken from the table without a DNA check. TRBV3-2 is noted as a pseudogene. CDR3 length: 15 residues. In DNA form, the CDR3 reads TGTGCCAGCAGCCAAGGGGACTCCCCGGATTGCGAGCAGTACTTC. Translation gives CASSQGDSPDCEQYF.

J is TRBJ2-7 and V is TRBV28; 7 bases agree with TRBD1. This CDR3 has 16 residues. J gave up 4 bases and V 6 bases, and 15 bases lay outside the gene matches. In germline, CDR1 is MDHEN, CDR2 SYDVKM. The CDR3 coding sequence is TGTGCCAGCAGCCGAGGGACCCGACAGGGATCGTACGAGCAGTACTTC. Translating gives CASSRGTRQGSYEQYF. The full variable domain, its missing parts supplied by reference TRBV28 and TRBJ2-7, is DVKVTQSSRYLVKRTGEKVFLECVQDMDHENMFWYRQDPGLGLRLIYFSYDVKMKEKGDIPEGYSVSREKKERFSLILESASTNQTSMYLCASSRGTRQGSYEQYFGPGTRLTVT.

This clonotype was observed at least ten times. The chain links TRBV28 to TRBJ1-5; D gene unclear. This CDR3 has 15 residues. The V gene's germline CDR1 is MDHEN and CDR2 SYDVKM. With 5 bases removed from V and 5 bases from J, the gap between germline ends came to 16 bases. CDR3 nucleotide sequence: TGTGCCAGCAGTCCCACCATACAGCCTTATCAGCCCCAGCATTTT. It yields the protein CASSPTIQPYQPQHF.

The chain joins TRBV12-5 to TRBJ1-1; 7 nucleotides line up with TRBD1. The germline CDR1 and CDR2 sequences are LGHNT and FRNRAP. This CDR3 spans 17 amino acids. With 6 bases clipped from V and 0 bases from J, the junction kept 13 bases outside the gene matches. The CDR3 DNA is TGTGCTAGTGGCGACATCTTTTCGGGACAGTTGAACACTGAAGCTTTCTTT. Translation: CASGDIFSGQLNTEAFF.

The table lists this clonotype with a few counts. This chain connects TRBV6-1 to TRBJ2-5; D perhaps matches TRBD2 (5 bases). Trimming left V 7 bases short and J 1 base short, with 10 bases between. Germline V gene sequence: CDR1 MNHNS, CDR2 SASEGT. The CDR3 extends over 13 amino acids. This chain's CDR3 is CASIRRGQETQYF. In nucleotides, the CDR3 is TGTGCCAGCATTCGACGGGGCCAAGAGACCCAGTACTTC.

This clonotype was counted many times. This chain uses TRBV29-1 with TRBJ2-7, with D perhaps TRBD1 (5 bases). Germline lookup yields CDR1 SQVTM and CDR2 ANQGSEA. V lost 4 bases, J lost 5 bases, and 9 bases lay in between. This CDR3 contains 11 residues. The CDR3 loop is CSVVGHDEQYF. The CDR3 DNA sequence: TGCAGCGTTGTGGGGCACGACGAGCAGTACTTC.

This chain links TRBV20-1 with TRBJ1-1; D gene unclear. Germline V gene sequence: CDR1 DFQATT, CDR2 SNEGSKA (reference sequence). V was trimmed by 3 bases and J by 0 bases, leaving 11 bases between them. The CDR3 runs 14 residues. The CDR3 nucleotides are TGCAGTGCTAGCCCCGGACTGGTGAACACTGAAGCTTTCTTT. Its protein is CSASPGLVNTEAFF.

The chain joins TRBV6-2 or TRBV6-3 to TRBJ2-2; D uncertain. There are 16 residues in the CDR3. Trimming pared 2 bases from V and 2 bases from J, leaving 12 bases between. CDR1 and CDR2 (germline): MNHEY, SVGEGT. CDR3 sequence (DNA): TGTGCCAGCAGTTACCGACAAGGAATTAACACCGGGGAGCTGTTTTTT. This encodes CASSYRQGINTGELFF.

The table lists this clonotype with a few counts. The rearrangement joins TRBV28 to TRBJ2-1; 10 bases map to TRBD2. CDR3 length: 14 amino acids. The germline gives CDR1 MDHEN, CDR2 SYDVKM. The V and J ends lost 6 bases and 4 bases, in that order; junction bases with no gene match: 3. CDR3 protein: CASSRAGGYNEQFF. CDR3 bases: TGTGCCAGCAGCCGAGCGGGGGGGTACAATGAGCAGTTCTTC.

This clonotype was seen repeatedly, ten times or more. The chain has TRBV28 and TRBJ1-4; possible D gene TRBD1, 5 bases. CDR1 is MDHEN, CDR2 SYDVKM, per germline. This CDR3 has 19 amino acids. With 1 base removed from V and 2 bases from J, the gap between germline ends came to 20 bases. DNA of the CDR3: TGTGCCAGCAGTTTATCCACCGGGTCCATCGGGACGACTAATGAAAAACTGTTTTTT. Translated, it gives CASSLSTGSIGTTNEKLFF.

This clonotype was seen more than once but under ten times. The CDR3 DNA reads TGCAGCGCTGAGGGCAGGAGCTCCTACAATGAGCAGTTCTTC. It codes for CSAEGRSSYNEQFF. V gene TRBV29-1 combines with J gene TRBJ2-1; the D gene is possibly TRBD2 (5 bases). Trimming took 7 bases from V and 0 from J, leaving 13 bases between them. The germline CDR1 and CDR2 sequences are SQVTM and ANQGSEA. CDR3 length: 14 amino acids.

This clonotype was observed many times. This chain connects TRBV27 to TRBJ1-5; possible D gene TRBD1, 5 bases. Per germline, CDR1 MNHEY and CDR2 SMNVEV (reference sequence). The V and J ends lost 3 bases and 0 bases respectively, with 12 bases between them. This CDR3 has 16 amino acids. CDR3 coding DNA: TGTGCCAGCAGTTTGAAGGGGCCCTATAGCAATCAGCCCCAGCATTTT. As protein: CASSLKGPYSNQPQHF.

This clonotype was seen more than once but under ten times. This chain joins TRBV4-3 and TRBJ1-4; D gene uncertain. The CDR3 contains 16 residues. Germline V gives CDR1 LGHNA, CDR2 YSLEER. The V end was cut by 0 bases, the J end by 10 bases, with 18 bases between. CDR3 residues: CASSQEYRGGRVKLFF. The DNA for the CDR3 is TGCGCCAGCAGCCAAGAGTACCGAGGAGGGAGGGTAAAACTGTTTTTT.

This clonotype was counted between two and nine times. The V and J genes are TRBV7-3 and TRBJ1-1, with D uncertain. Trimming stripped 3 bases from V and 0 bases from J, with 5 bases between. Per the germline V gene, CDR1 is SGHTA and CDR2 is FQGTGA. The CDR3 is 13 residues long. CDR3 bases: TGTGCCAGCAGCTTGCACATGAACACTGAAGCTTTCTTT. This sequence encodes CASSLHMNTEAFF.

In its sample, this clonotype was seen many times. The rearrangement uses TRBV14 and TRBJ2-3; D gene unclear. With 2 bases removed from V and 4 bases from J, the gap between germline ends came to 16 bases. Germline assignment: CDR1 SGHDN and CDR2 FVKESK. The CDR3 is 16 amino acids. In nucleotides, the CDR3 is TGTGCCAGCAGCCAACGGCGTATCCTTGGGGCAGATACGCAGTATTTT. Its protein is CASSQRRILGADTQYF.

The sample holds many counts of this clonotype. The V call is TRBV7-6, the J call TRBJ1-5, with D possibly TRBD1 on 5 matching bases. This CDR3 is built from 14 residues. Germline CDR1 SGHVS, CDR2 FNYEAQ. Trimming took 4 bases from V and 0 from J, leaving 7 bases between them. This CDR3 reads CASSSGYSNQPQHF. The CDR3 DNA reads TGTGCCAGCAGCTCAGGGTATAGCAATCAGCCCCAGCATTTT.

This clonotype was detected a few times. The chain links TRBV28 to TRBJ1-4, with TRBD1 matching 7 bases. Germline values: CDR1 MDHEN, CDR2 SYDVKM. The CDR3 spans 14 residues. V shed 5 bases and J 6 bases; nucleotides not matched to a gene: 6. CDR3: CASSRGDSHEKLFF. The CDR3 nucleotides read TGTGCCAGCAGTAGGGGGGACAGTCATGAAAAACTGTTTTTT.

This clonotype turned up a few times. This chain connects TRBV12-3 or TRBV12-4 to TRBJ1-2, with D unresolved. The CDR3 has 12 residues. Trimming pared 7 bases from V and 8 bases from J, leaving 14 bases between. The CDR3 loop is CASTLPVGGYTF. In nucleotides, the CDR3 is TGTGCCAGCACTCTCCCCGTAGGGGGCTACACCTTC.

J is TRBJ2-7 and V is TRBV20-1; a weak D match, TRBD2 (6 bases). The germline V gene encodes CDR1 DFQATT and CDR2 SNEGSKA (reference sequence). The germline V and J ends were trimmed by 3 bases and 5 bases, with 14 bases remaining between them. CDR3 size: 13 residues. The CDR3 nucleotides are TGCAGTGCTAGCCCTGGGGGGACTGACGAGCAGTACTTC. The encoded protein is CSASPGGTDEQYF.

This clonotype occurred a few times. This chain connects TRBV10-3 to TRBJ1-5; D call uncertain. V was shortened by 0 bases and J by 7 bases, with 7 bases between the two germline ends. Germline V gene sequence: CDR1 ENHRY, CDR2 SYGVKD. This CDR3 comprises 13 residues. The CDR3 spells CAISESSVQPQHF. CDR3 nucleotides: TGTGCCATCAGTGAGTCGAGTGTACAGCCCCAGCATTTT.

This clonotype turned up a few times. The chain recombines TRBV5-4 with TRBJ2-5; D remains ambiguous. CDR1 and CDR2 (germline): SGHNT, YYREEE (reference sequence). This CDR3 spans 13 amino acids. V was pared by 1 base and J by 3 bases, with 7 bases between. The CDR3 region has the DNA TGTGCCAGCAGCTTGTACACCGAAGAGACCCAGTACTTC. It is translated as CASSLYTEETQYF.

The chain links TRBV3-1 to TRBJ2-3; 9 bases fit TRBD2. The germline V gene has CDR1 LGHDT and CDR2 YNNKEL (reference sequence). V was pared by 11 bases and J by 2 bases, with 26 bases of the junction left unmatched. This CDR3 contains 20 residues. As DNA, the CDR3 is TGTGCCTCTGGGGGCATGAGGGCTAGCGGGGCTTATCCTTACACAGATACGCAGTATTTT. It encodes CASGGMRASGAYPYTDTQYF.